A single sample is the source of the 26 T cell receptor beta chains below, sequenced in a study of T cell responses to AZD1222 COVID-19 vaccine. Sequencing was performed with immunoSEQ multiplex PCR; in TCRdb, only in-frame clones are kept and a portion is missing. The sample yields roughly 140,000 clones, around nine tenths seen once. The material was peripheral blood, obtained on day 0 of AZD1222 vaccination. Every receptor here comes from an adult in good health.

The chain joins TRBV3-1 (or the pseudogene TRBV3-2) to TRBJ1-2; D not certain. CDR3 size: 13 residues. V lost 4 bases and J 4 bases, leaving 10 bases between the germline ends. Germline V gene sequence: CDR1 LGHDT, CDR2 YNNKEL (reference sequence). The CDR3 DNA reads as TGTGCCAGCAGCCCCCGGGCTTCCTATGGCTACACCTTC. Translated, it gives CASSPRASYGYTF.

This chain uses TRBV18 with TRBJ2-7, with D perhaps TRBD2 (5 bases). Deletions cut 3 bases from V and 7 bases from J, with 13 bases between. Germline CDR1 and CDR2: KGHSH and LQKENI. The CDR3 sequence is 13 residues long. The CDR3 protein is CASSPGFTGEQYF. Here the CDR3 DNA reads TGTGCCAGCTCACCGGGCTTCACGGGAGAGCAGTACTTC. The entire variable domain, with the rest obtained from reference TRBV18 and TRBJ2-7, is as follows: NAGVMQNPRHLVRRRGQEARLRCSPMKGHSHVYWYRQLPEEGLKFMVYLQKENIIDESGMPKERFSAEFPKEGPSILRIQQVVRGDSAAYFCASSPGFTGEQYFGPGTRLTVT.

The V call is TRBV28, the J call TRBJ2-3; no reliable D call. Per germline, CDR1 MDHEN and CDR2 SYDVKM. CDR3 length: 15 amino acids. V lost 3 bases to trimming and J lost 0 bases, with 10 bases between them. CDR3 nucleotides: TGTGCCAGCAGTTTGGCTTTATCTAGCACAGATACGCAGTATTTT. Translating gives CASSLALSSTDTQYF.

The rearrangement links TRBV5-1 to TRBJ1-4; no reliable D call. The CDR3 is 16 amino acids. The V and J ends lost 0 bases and 8 bases respectively, with 17 bases between them. The V gene's germline CDR1 is SGHRS and CDR2 YFSETQ. CDR3 bases: TGCGCCAGCAGCTTGGGCTCTCGGGGAGAAGGCGAAAAACTGTTTTTT. This gives the protein CASSLGSRGEGEKLFF. The variable domain in full, with the rest retrieved from reference TRBV5-1 and TRBJ1-4, is KAGVTQTPRYLIKTRGQQVTLSCSPISGHRSVSWYQQTPGQGLQFLFEYFSETQRNKGNFPGRFSGRQFSNSRSEMNVSTLELGDSALYLCASSLGSRGEGEKLFFGSGTQLSVL.

The chain links TRBV12-5 to TRBJ2-1, with D possibly being TRBD2 (5 bases). CDR3 length: 13 residues. Germline V gene data show CDR1 as LGHNT and CDR2 as FRNRAP. V lost 2 bases and J lost 7, with 9 bases in between. CDR3 sequence: CASGLWGDNEQFF. CDR3 DNA: TGTGCTAGTGGTTTGTGGGGAGATAATGAGCAGTTCTTC.

The chain uses TRBV11-1 and TRBJ2-7; no definite D call. Per the germline V gene, CDR1 is SGHAT and CDR2 is FQDESV (reference sequence). This CDR3 is built from 15 residues. Trimming shortened V by 2 bases and J by 6 bases, and 17 bases separated the two germline ends. CDR3 sequence: CASSLPDMFFSEQYF. The CDR3 region has the DNA TGTGCCAGCAGCTTACCCGACATGTTTTTCTCCGAGCAGTACTTC. The whole variable domain, filled in from reference TRBV11-1 and TRBJ2-7, reads EAEVAQSPRYKITEKSQAVAFWCDPISGHATLYWYRQILGQGPELLVQFQDESVVDDSQLPKDRFSAERLKGVDSTLKIQPAELGDSAMYLCASSLPDMFFSEQYFGPGTRLTVT.

This chain's CDR3 is CASSLADGPAFF. The CDR3 nucleotides read TGTGCCAGCAGCTTAGCGGACGGCCCCGCTTTCTTT. The V call is TRBV7-9, the J call TRBJ1-1, with D hard to call. V was cut by 0 bases and J by 11 bases, with 10 bases left in between. CDR1 is SEHNR, CDR2 FQNEAQ, per germline (reference sequence). The CDR3 has 12 residues.

For the CDR3, the DNA is TGCGCCAGCAGCTTGGGGGCCGGTCCCGGAAACACCATATATTTT. Translated: CASSLGAGPGNTIYF. This chain links TRBV5-1 with TRBJ1-3; D gene ambiguous. The CDR3 contains 15 residues. V shed 0 bases and J shed 4 bases, with 11 bases lying between them. Germline V gene data show CDR1 as SGHRS and CDR2 as YFSETQ. Looking up the rest from reference TRBV5-1 and TRBJ1-3 gives the full variable domain: KAGVTQTPRYLIKTRGQQVTLSCSPISGHRSVSWYQQTPGQGLQFLFEYFSETQRNKGNFPGRFSGRQFSNSRSEMNVSTLELGDSALYLCASSLGAGPGNTIYFGEGSWLTVV.

The V call is TRBV7-9, the J call TRBJ1-6; possible D gene TRBD1, 5 bases. The CDR3 is made up of 14 amino acids. Germline V gene sequence: CDR1 SEHNR, CDR2 FQNEAQ (reference sequence). Trimming cost V 9 bases and J 6 bases, with 15 bases left between them. The CDR3 DNA follows: TGTGCCAGAAAAAAAACCGGGACTAATTCACCCCTCCACTTT. It translates to CARKKTGTNSPLHF.

This chain connects TRBV27 to TRBJ2-3, with 10 bases fitting TRBD1. Trimming took 7 bases from V and 6 from J; bases not matched to a gene: 7. This CDR3 contains 14 residues. The germline V gene has CDR1 MNHEY and CDR2 SMNVEV (reference sequence). The CDR3 sequence: CASTRDRGTDTQYF. Here the CDR3 DNA reads TGTGCCAGCACCAGGGACAGGGGAACGGATACGCAGTATTTT.

DNA for the CDR3: TGTGCCAGCAGCTCACTAGCGTCGCGAGAGACCCAGTACTTC. Translation gives CASSSLASRETQYF. The chain couples TRBV7-9 to TRBJ2-5; TRBD2 agrees at 7 bases. This CDR3 has 14 amino acids. V trimming: 4 bases; J trimming: 4 bases; junction bases outside the gene matches: 6. The germline V gene encodes CDR1 SEHNR and CDR2 FQNEAQ (reference sequence).

This clone was found once. The chain combines TRBV19 with TRBJ1-1, with D unclear. The length of the CDR3 is 14 residues. Looked up from germline, CDR1 is LNHDA and CDR2 is SQIVND (reference sequence). The germline V and J ends were trimmed by 5 bases and 5 bases, with 15 bases remaining between them. CDR3 amino acids: CASSPLGRQTEAFF. CDR3 in DNA: TGTGCCAGTAGTCCGCTAGGGAGGCAAACTGAAGCTTTCTTT.

This sequence joins TRBV19 and TRBJ2-7; 8 positions match TRBD2. Germline trimming cut 6 bases from V and 5 bases from J; bases unmatched to any gene: 6. CDR1 and CDR2 from the germline V gene are LNHDA and SQIVND (reference sequence). The CDR3 has 13 residues. DNA of the CDR3: TGTGCCAGTAGCCCGGGAGGGGCCAACGAGCAGTACTTC. Amino acids: CASSPGGANEQYF.

The chain carries TRBV30 and TRBJ1-6; a possible D gene is TRBD1 (6 bases). V was trimmed by 3 bases and J by 0 bases, leaving 12 bases between them. This CDR3 is 16 amino acids long. Germline V gives CDR1 GTSNPN, CDR2 SVGIG (reference sequence). The CDR3, as DNA: TGTGCCTGGAGGAGGGGGGGGAGCTCCTATAATTCACCCCTCCACTTT. Amino acids: CAWRRGGSSYNSPLHF.

The chain employs TRBV29-1 and TRBJ2-3; the D gene is possibly TRBD2 (6 bases). Germline V CDR1 and CDR2: SQVTM, ANQGSEA. There are 13 residues in the CDR3. Trimming shortened V by 3 bases and J by 5 bases, and 12 bases separated the two germline ends. The CDR3 DNA reads TGCAGCGTTGACGACGGGGGAATAGATACGCAGTATTTT. This translates into CSVDDGGIDTQYF.

The chain joins TRBV2 to TRBJ1-6, with 7 bases aligning to TRBD1. Trimming took 8 bases from V and 6 from J; bases not matched to a gene: 4. Germline CDR1 is SNHLY and CDR2 is FYNNEI. This CDR3 is built from 13 residues. The CDR3 is CASQTGTNSPLHF. Written as DNA, the CDR3 is TGTGCCAGCCAGACAGGGACTAATTCACCCCTCCACTTT.

The chain combines TRBV11-1 with TRBJ2-1; no clear D. V lost 5 bases to trimming and J lost 4 bases, with 12 bases between them. CDR3 length equals 14 residues. Germline lookup yields CDR1 SGHAT and CDR2 FQDESV (reference sequence). The CDR3 DNA sequence: TGTGCCAGCAGCCCAACCCCTACGTACAATGAGCAGTTCTTC. Translation gives CASSPTPTYNEQFF.

This sequence joins TRBV7-2 and TRBJ1-3; D perhaps matches TRBD1 (5 bases). Between the trimmed V and J ends, which lost 4 bases and 5 bases, there was a span of 12 bases. CDR1 and CDR2 (germline): SGHTA, FQGNSA. CDR3 length equals 14 residues. CDR3 nucleotides: TGTGCCAGCAGCTCTCCAGGGCACAGAAACACCATATATTTT. Translation gives CASSSPGHRNTIYF.

This chain links TRBV24-1 with TRBJ2-2; TRBD1 aligns across 10 bases. The CDR3 contains 16 residues. From germline, CDR1 is KGHDR and CDR2 SFDVKD. V dropped 5 bases and J dropped 7; count of bases not matched to a gene: 9. The CDR3 DNA reads TGTGCCACCAGTGCCCTGACAGGGGGCTTCGACGGGGAGCTGTTTTTT. Protein sequence: CATSALTGGFDGELFF.

The J gene is TRBJ1-2, the V gene TRBV4-1; TRBD1 agrees at 7 bases. Germline V gene sequence: CDR1 MGHRA, CDR2 YSYEKL. Trimming at V came to 1 base and at J to 2 bases, leaving 1 base not matched to a gene. The CDR3 has 14 residues. CDR3 region: CASSQVGQNYGYTF. CDR3 DNA sequence: TGCGCCAGCAGCCAAGTGGGACAGAACTATGGCTACACCTTC.

The chain links TRBV9 to TRBJ2-3; the D is unclear. The V end lost 3 bases, the J end lost 5 bases, and 10 bases lay between the germline ends. Germline V gene lookup returns CDR1 SGDLS and CDR2 YYNGEE. This CDR3 has 13 amino acids. CDR3 in amino acids: CASSAGVVDTQYF. In nucleotides, the CDR3 is TGTGCCAGCAGCGCCGGCGTAGTAGATACGCAGTATTTT.

The rearrangement joins TRBV6-5 to TRBJ2-1; the match to TRBD1 covers 8 bases. Trimming took 4 bases from V and 2 from J; bases not matched to a gene: 4. There are 15 residues in the CDR3. The germline V gene has CDR1 MNHEY and CDR2 SVGAGI. The chain's CDR3 is CASSFGQGTYNEQFF. Written as DNA, the CDR3 is TGTGCCAGCAGTTTTGGACAGGGTACCTACAATGAGCAGTTCTTC.

The V gene is TRBV18, the J gene TRBJ2-1; D is perhaps TRBD1 or TRBD2 (5 bases each). Trimming pared 0 bases from V and 9 bases from J, leaving 15 bases between. The CDR3 runs to 15 residues. From germline, CDR1 is KGHSH and CDR2 LQKENI. Here the CDR3 DNA reads TGTGCCAGCTCACCACCGAGGGACCCGCAGGGTGAGCAGTTCTTC. Translating gives CASSPPRDPQGEQFF.

The chain combines TRBV6-5 with TRBJ2-3; TRBD2 agrees at 8 bases. J gave up 3 bases and V 5 bases, and 7 bases lay outside the gene matches. This CDR3 has 15 residues. Germline CDR1 MNHEY, CDR2 SVGAGI. The CDR3 region has the DNA TGTGCCAGCAGTCCATACGGGAGGGATACAGATACGCAGTATTTT. Translating it yields CASSPYGRDTDTQYF.

V is TRBV20-1 and J is TRBJ2-7, with a weak D call TRBD2 (6 bases). The V gene's germline CDR1 is DFQATT and CDR2 SNEGSKA (reference sequence). This CDR3 region has 11 residues. Trimming removed 7 bases at V and 7 bases at J, with 14 bases between. CDR3 amino acids: CSVSLGGEQYF. The CDR3 DNA is TGCAGTGTAAGCCTGGGGGGAGAGCAGTACTTC.

V and J are TRBV5-1 and TRBJ2-5, with unresolved D. Looked up from germline, CDR1 is SGHRS and CDR2 is YFSETQ. Trimming took off 7 bases at V and 2 bases at J, with 15 bases between the two ends. This CDR3 comprises 14 residues. The CDR3 DNA follows: TGCGCCAGCGGTTCCGGGCCTCCACAAGAGACCCAGTACTTC. The encoded protein is CASGSGPPQETQYF. Using reference TRBV5-1 and TRBJ2-5 for the parts outside the CDR3, the full variable domain is KAGVTQTPRYLIKTRGQQVTLSCSPISGHRSVSWYQQTPGQGLQFLFEYFSETQRNKGNFPGRFSGRQFSNSRSEMNVSTLELGDSALYLCASGSGPPQETQYFGPGTRLLVL.